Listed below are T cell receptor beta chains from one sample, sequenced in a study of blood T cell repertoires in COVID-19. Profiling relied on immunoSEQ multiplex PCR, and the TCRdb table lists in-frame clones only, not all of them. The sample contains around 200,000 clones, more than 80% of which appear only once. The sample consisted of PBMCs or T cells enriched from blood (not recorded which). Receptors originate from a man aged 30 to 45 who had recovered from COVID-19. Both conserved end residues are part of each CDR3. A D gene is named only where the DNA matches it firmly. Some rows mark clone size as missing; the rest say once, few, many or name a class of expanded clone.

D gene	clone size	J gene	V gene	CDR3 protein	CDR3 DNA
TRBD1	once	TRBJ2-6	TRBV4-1	CASSPWGQGSGSGANVLTF	TGCGCCAGCAGCCCGTGGGGACAGGGAAGTGGCTCTGGGGCCAACGTCCTGACTTTC
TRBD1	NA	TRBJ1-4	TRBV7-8	CASSLEPPGQAGSEDEKLFF	TGTGCCAGCAGCTTAGAGCCCCCGGGACAGGCGGGGTCGGAGGATGAAAAACTGTTTTTT
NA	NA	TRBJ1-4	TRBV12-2	CASRLVGKEKLFF	TGTGCAAGTCGCTTAGTCGGGAAAGAAAAACTGTTTTTT
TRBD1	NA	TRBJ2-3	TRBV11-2	CASSLGGTGIGDTQYF	TGTGCCAGCAGCTTAGGCGGGACAGGGATCGGAGATACGCAGTATTTT
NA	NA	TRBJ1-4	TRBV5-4	CASSFIGQSNEKLFF	TGTGCCAGCAGCTTTATCGGACAGTCTAATGAAAAACTGTTTTTT
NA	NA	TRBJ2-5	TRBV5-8	CASSSRRYGRETQYF	TGTGCCAGCAGCTCGCGGAGGTATGGCCGCGAGACCCAGTACTTC
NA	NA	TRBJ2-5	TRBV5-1	CASSLDGGTGTQYF	TGCGCCAGCAGCTTGGATGGCGGGACTGGAACCCAGTACTTC
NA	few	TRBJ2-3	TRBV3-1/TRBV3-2	CASSQDLAVTDTQYF	TGTGCCAGCAGCCAAGATTTGGCAGTGACAGATACGCAGTATTTT
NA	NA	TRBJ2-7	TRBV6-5	CASSYSGLLPYEQYF	TGTGCCAGCAGTTACTCTGGACTGTTGCCCTACGAGCAGTACTTC
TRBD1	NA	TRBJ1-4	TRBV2	CASGTAINEKLFF	TGTGCCAGCGGGACAGCTATTAATGAAAAACTGTTTTTT
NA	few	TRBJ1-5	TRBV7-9	CASSLGSGEQPQHF	TGTGCCAGCAGCTTAGGGTCAGGGGAGCAGCCCCAGCATTTT
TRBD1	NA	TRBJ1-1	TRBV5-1	CASSRDRLNTEAFF	TGCGCCAGCAGCCGGGACAGATTGAACACTGAAGCTTTCTTT
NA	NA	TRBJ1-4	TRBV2	CASSDRGGEEKLFF	TGTGCCAGCAGTGACCGGGGAGGTGAAGAAAAACTGTTTTTT
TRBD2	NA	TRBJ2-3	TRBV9	CASSVLKTSGGTDTQYF	TGTGCCAGCAGCGTACTCAAGACTAGCGGGGGCACAGATACGCAGTATTTT
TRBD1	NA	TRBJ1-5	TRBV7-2	CASSSGTGGANQPQHF	TGTGCCAGCAGCTCGGGGACAGGCGGGGCCAATCAGCCCCAGCATTTT
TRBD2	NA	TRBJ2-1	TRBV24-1	CATSVTAGGRYNEQFF	TGTGCCACCAGTGTGACGGCGGGAGGCCGATACAATGAGCAGTTCTTC
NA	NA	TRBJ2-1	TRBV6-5	CASSQGNRNEQFF	TGTGCCAGCAGCCAGGGGAATCGTAATGAGCAGTTCTTC
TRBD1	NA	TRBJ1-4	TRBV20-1	CSASIPGTGEEKLFF	TGCAGTGCTAGTATTCCCGGGACAGGGGAAGAAAAACTGTTTTTT
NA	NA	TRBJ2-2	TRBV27	CASSLGPLTAGELFF	TGTGCCAGCAGTTTAGGGCCCCTGACAGCCGGGGAGCTGTTTTTT
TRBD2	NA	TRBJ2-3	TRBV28	CASSSLAGGAPTFDTQYF	TGTGCCAGCAGTTCACTAGCGGGAGGGGCGCCTACCTTTGATACGCAGTATTTT
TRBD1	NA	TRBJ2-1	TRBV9	CASSVRTGWAEQFF	TGTGCCAGCAGCGTTAGGACAGGGTGGGCTGAGCAGTTCTTC
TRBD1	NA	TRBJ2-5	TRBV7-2	CASSNRDRSWETQYF	TGTGCCAGCAGCAACCGGGACAGGAGTTGGGAGACCCAGTACTTC
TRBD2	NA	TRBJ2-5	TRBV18	CASSPGASGGLEEYF	TGTGCCAGCTCACCAGGAGCTAGCGGGGGATTGGAGGAGTACTTC
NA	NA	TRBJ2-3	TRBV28	CASSLTGLREMGTDTQYF	TGTGCCAGCAGTCTAACAGGTCTACGGGAGATGGGTACAGATACGCAGTATTTT
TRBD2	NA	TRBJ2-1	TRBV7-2	CASSFGLAGSNEQFF	TGTGCCAGCAGCTTCGGACTAGCGGGAAGTAATGAGCAGTTCTTC